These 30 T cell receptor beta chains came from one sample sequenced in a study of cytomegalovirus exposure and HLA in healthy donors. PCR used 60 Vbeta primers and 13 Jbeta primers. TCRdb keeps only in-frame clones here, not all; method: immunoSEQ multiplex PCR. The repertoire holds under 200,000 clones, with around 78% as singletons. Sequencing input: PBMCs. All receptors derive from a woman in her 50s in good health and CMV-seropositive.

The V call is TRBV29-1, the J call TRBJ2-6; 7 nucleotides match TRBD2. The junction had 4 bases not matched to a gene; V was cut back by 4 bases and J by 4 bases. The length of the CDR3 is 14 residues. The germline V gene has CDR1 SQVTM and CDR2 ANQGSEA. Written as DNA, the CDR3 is TGCAGCGTTGGGGAGGGCCGCGGGGCCAACGTCCTGACTTTC. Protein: CSVGEGRGANVLTF.

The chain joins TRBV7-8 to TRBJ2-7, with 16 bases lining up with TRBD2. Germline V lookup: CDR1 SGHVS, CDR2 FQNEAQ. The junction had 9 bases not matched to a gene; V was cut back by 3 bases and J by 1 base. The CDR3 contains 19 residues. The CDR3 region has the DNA TGTGCCAGCAGCTTCAGATCCGGGACTAGCGGGAGGGGGTCCTACGAGCAGTACTTC. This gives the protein CASSFRSGTSGRGSYEQYF.

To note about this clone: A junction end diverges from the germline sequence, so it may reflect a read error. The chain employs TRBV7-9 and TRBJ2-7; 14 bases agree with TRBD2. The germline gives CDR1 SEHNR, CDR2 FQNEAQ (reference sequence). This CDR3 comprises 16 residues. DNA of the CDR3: TGTTCCAGCAGCTCCCCTGGGACTAGCGGGAGACTTGAGCAGTACTTC. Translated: CSSSSPGTSGRLEQYF.

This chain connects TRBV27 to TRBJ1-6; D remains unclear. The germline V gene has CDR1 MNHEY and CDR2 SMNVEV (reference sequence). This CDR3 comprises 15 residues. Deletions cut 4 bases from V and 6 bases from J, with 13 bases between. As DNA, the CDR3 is TGTGCCAGCAGTTGGACGGGAGTGAGTAATTCACCCCTCCACTTT. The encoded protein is CASSWTGVSNSPLHF.

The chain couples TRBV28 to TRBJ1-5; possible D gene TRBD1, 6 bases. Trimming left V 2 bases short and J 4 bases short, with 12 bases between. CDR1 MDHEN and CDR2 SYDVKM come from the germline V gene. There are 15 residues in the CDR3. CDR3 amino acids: CASSLGQKLNQPQHF. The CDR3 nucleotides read TGTGCCAGCAGTTTAGGACAGAAACTAAATCAGCCCCAGCATTTT. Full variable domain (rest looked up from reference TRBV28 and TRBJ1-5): DVKVTQSSRYLVKRTGEKVFLECVQDMDHENMFWYRQDPGLGLRLIYFSYDVKMKEKGDIPEGYSVSREKKERFSLILESASTNQTSMYLCASSLGQKLNQPQHFGDGTRLSIL.

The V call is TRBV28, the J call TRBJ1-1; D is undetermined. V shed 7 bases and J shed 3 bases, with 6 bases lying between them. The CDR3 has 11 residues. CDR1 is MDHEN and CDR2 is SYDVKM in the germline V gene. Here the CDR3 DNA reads TGTGCCAGCACCTATTACACTGAAGCTTTCTTT. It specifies CASTYYTEAFF.

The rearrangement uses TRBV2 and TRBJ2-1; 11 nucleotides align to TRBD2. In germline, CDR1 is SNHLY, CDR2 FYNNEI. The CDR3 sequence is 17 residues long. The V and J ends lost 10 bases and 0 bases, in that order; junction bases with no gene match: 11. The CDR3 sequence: CAKEISGRGLSYNEQFF. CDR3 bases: TGTGCCAAAGAGATTAGCGGGAGGGGGCTCTCCTACAATGAGCAGTTCTTC. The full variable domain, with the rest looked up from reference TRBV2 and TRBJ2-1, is EPEVTQTPSHQVTQMGQEVILRCVPISNHLYFYWYRQILGQKVEFLVSFYNNEISEKSEIFDDQFSVERPDGSNFTLKIRSTKLEDSAMYFCAKEISGRGLSYNEQFFGPGTRLTVL.

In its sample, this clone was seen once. CDR3 sequence: CASSAGSQAGIGEKLFF. CDR3 nucleotide sequence: TGTGCCAGCAGTGCCGGGAGCCAAGCAGGTATCGGTGAAAAACTGTTTTTT. J is TRBJ1-4 and V is TRBV11-3; D is undetermined. V gave up 6 bases and J gave up 7 bases, with 24 bases separating them. This CDR3 is 17 amino acids long. In germline, CDR1 is SGHNT, CDR2 YENEEA.

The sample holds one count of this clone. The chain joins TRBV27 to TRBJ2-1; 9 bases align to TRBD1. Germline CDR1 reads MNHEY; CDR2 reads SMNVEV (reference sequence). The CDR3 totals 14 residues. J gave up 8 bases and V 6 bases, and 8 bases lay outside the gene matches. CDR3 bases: TGTGCCAGCAGCCGTGGGACAGGGTGGGATGAGCAGTTCTTC. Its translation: CASSRGTGWDEQFF.

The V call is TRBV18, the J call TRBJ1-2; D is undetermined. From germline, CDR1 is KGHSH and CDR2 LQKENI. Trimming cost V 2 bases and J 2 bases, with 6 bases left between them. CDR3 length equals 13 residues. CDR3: CASSPSGNYGYTF. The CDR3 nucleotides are TGTGCCAGCTCACCATCGGGGAACTATGGCTACACCTTC.

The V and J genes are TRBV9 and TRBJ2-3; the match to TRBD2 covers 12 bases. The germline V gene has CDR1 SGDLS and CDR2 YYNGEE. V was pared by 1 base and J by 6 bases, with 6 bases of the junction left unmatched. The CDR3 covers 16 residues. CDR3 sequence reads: CASSVLAGGPGDTQYF. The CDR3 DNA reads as TGTGCCAGCAGCGTACTAGCGGGGGGGCCGGGGGATACGCAGTATTTT.

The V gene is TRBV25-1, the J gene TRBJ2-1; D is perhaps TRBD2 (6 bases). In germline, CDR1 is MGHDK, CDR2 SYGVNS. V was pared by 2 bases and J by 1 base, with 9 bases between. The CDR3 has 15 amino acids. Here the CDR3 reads CASSEPGGSYNEQFF. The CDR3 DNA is TGTGCCAGCAGTGAACCCGGGGGTTCCTACAATGAGCAGTTCTTC. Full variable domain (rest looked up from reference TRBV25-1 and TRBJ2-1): EADIYQTPRYLVIGTGKKITLECSQTMGHDKMYWYQQDPGMELHLIHYSYGVNSTEKGDLSSESTVSRIRTEHFPLTLESARPSHTSQYLCASSEPGGSYNEQFFGPGTRLTVL.

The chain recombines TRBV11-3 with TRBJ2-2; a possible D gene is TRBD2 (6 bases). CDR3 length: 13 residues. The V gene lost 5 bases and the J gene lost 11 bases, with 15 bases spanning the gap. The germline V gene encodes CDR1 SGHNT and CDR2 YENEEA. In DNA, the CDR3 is TGTGCCAGCAGCAAAGACGGCACTAGCGAGCTGTTTTTT. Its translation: CASSKDGTSELFF.

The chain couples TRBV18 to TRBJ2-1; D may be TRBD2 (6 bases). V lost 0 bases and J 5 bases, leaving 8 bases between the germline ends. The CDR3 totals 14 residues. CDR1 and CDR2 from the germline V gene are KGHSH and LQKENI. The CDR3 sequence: CASSPPGGDNEQFF. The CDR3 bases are TGTGCCAGCTCACCACCAGGAGGGGACAATGAGCAGTTCTTC.

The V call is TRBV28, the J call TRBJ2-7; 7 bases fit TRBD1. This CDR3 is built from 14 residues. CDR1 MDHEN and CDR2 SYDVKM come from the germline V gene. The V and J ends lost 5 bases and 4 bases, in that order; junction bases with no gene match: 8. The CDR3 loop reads CASSPQGVGYEQYF. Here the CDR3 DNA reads TGTGCCAGCAGTCCCCAGGGGGTGGGGTACGAGCAGTACTTC. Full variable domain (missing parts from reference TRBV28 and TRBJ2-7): DVKVTQSSRYLVKRTGEKVFLECVQDMDHENMFWYRQDPGLGLRLIYFSYDVKMKEKGDIPEGYSVSREKKERFSLILESASTNQTSMYLCASSPQGVGYEQYFGPGTRLTVT.

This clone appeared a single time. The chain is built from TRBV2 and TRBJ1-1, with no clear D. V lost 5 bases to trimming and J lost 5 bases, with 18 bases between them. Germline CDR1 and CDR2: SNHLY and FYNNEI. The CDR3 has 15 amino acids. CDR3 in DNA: TGTGCCAGCAGTCCTACTTCGGGGTGGGGTACTGAAGCTTTCTTT. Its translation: CASSPTSGWGTEAFF. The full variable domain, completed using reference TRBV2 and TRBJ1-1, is EPEVTQTPSHQVTQMGQEVILRCVPISNHLYFYWYRQILGQKVEFLVSFYNNEISEKSEIFDDQFSVERPDGSNFTLKIRSTKLEDSAMYFCASSPTSGWGTEAFFGQGTRLTVV.

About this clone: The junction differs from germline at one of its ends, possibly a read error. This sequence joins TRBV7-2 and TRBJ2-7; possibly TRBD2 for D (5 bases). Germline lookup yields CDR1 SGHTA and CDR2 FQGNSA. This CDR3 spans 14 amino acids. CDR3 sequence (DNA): TGTGCCAGCAGCCCCGATAGGAGCGGAAGGTCGGTGGGCTTC. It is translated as CASSPDRSGRSVGF.

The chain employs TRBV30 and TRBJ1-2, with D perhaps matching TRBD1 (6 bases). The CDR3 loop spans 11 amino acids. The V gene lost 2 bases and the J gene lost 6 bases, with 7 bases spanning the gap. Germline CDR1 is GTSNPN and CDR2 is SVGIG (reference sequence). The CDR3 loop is CAWSQGNGYTF. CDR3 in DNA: TGTGCCTGGAGTCAGGGGAATGGCTACACCTTC. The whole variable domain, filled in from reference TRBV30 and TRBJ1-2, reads SQTIHQWPATLVQPVGSPLSLECTVEGTSNPNLYWYRQAAGRGLQLLFYSVGIGQISSEVPQNLSASRPQDRQFILSSKKLLLSDSGFYLCAWSQGNGYTFGSGTRLTVV.

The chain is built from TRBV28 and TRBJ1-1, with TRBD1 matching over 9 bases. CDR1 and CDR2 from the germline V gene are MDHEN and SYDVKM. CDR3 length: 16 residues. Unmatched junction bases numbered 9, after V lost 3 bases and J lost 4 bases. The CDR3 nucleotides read TGTGCCAGCAGTTTTTACAGGGGGCGCATCGGCACTGAAGCTTTCTTT. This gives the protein CASSFYRGRIGTEAFF.

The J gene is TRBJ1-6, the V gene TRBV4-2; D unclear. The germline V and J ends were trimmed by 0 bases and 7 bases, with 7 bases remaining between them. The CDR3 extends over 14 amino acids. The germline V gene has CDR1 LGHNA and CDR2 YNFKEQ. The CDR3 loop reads CASSQDPENSPLHF. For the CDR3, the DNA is TGTGCCAGCAGCCAAGACCCAGAAAATTCACCCCTCCACTTT.

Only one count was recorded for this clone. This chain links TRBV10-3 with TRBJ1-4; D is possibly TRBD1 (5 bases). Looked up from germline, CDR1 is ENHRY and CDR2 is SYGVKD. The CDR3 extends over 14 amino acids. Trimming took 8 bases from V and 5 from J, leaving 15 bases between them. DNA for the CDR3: TGTGCCATCTCACCAACAGGAGCCAATGAAAAACTGTTTTTT. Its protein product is CAISPTGANEKLFF.

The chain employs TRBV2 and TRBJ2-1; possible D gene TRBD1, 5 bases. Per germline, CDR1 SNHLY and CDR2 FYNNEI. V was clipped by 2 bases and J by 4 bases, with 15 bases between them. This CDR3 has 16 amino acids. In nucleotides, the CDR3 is TGTGCCAGCAGTGAAAGGGGCGGCGCAGTATACAATGAGCAGTTCTTC. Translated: CASSERGGAVYNEQFF.

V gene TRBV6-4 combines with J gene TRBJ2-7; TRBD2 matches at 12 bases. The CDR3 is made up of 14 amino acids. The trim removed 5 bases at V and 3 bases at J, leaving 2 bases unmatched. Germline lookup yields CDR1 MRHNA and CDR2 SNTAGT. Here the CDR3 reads CASSTGLAGYEQYF. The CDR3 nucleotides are TGTGCCAGCAGTACGGGACTAGCGGGCTACGAGCAGTACTTC.

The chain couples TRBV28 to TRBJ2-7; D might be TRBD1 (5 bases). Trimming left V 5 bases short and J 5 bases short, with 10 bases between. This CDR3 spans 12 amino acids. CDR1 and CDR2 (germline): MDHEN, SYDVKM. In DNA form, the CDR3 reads TGTGCCAGCAGTCTACAGGTAAACGAGCAGTACTTC. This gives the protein CASSLQVNEQYF.

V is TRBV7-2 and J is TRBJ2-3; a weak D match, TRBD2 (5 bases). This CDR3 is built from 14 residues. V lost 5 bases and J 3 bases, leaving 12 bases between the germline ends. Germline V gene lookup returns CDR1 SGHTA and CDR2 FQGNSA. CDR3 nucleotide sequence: TGTGCCAGCAGCGTGCGCCCGGGGACAGATACGCAGTATTTT. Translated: CASSVRPGTDTQYF.

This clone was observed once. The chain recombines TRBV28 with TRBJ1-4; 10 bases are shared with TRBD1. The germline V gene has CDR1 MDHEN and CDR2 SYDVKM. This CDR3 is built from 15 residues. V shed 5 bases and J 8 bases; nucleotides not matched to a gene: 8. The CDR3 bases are TGTGCCAGCAGTAGAACCGGGACAGGGGACGAAAAACTGTTTTTT. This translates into CASSRTGTGDEKLFF.

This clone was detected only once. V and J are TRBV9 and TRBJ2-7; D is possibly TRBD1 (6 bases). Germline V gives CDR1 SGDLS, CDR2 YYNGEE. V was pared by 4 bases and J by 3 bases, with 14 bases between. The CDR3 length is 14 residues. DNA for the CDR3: TGTGCCAGCAGCCCGCGACAGGCCTACTACGAGCAGTACTTC. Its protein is CASSPRQAYYEQYF.

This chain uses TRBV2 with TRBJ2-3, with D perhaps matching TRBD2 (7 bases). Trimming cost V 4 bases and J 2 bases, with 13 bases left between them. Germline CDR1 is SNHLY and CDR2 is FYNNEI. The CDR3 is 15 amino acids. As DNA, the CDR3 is TGTGCCAGCAGTGGGGGGGGCCGGGACACAGATACGCAGTATTTT. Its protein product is CASSGGGRDTDTQYF.

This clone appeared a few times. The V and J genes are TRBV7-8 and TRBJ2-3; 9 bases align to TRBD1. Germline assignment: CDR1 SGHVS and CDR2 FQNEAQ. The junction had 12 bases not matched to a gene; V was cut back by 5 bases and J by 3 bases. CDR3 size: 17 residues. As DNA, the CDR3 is TGTGCCAGCAGCACCTATTGGACAGGGGAGGGGACAGATACGCAGTATTTT. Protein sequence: CASSTYWTGEGTDTQYF.

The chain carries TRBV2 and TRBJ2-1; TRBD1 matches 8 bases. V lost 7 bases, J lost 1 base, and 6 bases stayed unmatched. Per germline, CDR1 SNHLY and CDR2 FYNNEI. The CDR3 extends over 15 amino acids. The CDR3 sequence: CASTPDRGSYNEQFF. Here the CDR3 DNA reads TGTGCCAGCACCCCTGACAGGGGTTCCTACAATGAGCAGTTCTTC.